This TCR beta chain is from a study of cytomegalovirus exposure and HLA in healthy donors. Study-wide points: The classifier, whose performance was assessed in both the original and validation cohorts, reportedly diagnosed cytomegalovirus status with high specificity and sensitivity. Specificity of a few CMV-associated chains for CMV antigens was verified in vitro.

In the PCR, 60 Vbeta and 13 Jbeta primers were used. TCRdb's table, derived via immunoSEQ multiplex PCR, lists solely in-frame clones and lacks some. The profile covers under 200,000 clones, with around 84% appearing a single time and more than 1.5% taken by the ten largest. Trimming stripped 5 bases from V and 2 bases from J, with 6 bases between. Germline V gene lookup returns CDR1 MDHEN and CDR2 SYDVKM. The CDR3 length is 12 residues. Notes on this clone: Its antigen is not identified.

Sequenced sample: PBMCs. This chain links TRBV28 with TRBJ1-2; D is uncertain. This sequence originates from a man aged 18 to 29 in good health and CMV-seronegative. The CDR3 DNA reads TGTGCCAGCAGTCCAGAAAACTATGGCTACACCTTC. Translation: CASSPENYGYTF.